This TCR beta chain was recorded in a study of Graves' ophthalmopathy and Graves' hyperthyroidism listed by TCRdb under 2018. With respect to the entire study: Peripheral blood was collected at initial diagnosis, before any treatment. The study used TCR beta repertoire signatures to distinguish Graves' ophthalmopathy from Graves' hyperthyroidism and to predict progression to ophthalmopathy. In total, approximately 140 blood samples were TCR-sequenced: around 42 ophthalmopathy, some 75 hyperthyroidism and approximately 17 hyperthyroidism-to-ophthalmopathy patients. A discovery set of 90 to 100 patients (roughly 43 ophthalmopathy, some 58 stable hyperthyroidism) was enrolled to explore V-J signatures distinguishing ophthalmopathy from hyperthyroidism. The independent validation cohort included some 19 hyperthyroidism patients plus 17 patients who later progressed from hyperthyroidism to ophthalmopathy. In more than five hyperthyroidism patients, T-cell repertoires of thyroid tissue and blood were compared. Once sampling was done, hyperthyroidism patients were given methimazole at a starting dose of 30 mg daily, while ophthalmopathy patients were given high-dose intravenous methylprednisolone. For training and testing, the 100 or so patients in the discovery cohort were randomly divided in a 7:3 ratio. Study-wide conclusions, independent of this receptor: Most expanded thyroid clonotypes with a frequency above 0.001 also appeared in blood, which suggests that blood repertoires may reflect the immune response in the thyroid. Sample size was not statistically predetermined, and group allocation was not concealed from the investigators. The 13-signature model separated ophthalmopathy from stable hyperthyroidism with roughly 89% sensitivity and around 84% specificity in cross-validation, and 80%/75% in the test set. In validation, the model predicted ophthalmopathy progression with about 70% sensitivity and about 77% specificity; roughly eleven predicted patients were CT-confirmed with GO in a median of around 6 months.

Cut back by 2 bases and 1 base, the V and J ends lie 8 bases apart. The CDR3 sequence holds 15 residues, the cysteine and phenylalanine included. Just the 45-base CDR3 DNA is kept, in frame starting at base 1. Ten or more counts support this clonotype. Its antigen specificity is not known. Per-base quality was not reported, and no clone a single base away is much larger than it. For repertoire sequencing, TCR beta CDR3 regions were amplified from RNA transcripts. The first round was an RT-PCR using HTBI primers with the Qiagen OneStep RT-PCR kit, and this first round was followed by a second-round multiplex PCR, then size selection and purification. The libraries underwent paired-end sequencing with 100 bp reads on an Illumina HiSeq2000. Concerning the study's data processing: SOAPnuke was used to process the reads, throwing out any read that had adapters, had uncalled bases, had a mean Phred below 15, or lacked an exact constant-primer or identifier match. COPE v1.2.5 was used to merge high-quality paired reads. Each unique nucleotide sequence was defined as a clonotype, and clonotypes were aligned to IMGT TRB V, D and J references with MiTCR v1.1. The analysis was limited to V-J combinations with a frequency above 0.0001, which together covered just over 98% of the repertoires. A TCR clonal expansion and chaos score per V-J combination was defined as the ratio of F50 clonal expansion to chaos observed in the TCRdist matrix. Welch's t-statistics and random forest were used to reduce the features to about a dozen V-J combinations, which were then used as input to a naive Bayes classifier. Thyroid-blood repertoire similarity was quantified with the Morisita-Horn index. TCRdb reprocessed the public reads (quality trimming at Q25 with fastp, clone calling with MiXCR) and kept in-frame beta chains. Rows are unified per CDR3 protein, each entry keeping the most common DNA and genes. The V and J calls and clone size are TCRdb's, not the authors'. For this sample the table gives about 400,000 distinct CDR3 sequences, of which roughly 21% were detected only once. The ten most abundant clones make up around 3% of the sample.

Hyperthyroidism was defined as stable when no progression to ophthalmopathy occurred within 18 months of follow-up. Hyperthyroidism patients were newly diagnosed, were aged 18 to 65 years, and had a disease duration under 2 months. Patients with other autoimmune diseases, uncontrolled infections, pregnancy or lactation were excluded. Clinical symptoms, serum thyroxine, TRAb, thyroid ultrasound and orbital computed tomography were used for diagnosis. Ficoll-Paque density gradient centrifugation was used to isolate PBMCs from around 9.1 ml of fresh peripheral blood. Total RNA was extracted using Trizol reagent, and RNA quality was checked on an Agilent 2100 Bioanalyzer.

The TCR was taken from a woman between 18 and 29 years old with stable Graves' hyperthyroidism. Donor details come from another sample of the same person, matched by shared clones. Source material: peripheral blood. In this chain, TRBV12-3 or TRBV12-4 is recombined with TRBJ2-2, with no confident D gene call. The CDR3 region has the sequence CASSLNFQNTGELFF. The nucleotide sequence reads TGTGCCAGCAGTTTAAATTTTCAGAACACCGGGGAGCTGTTTTTT.